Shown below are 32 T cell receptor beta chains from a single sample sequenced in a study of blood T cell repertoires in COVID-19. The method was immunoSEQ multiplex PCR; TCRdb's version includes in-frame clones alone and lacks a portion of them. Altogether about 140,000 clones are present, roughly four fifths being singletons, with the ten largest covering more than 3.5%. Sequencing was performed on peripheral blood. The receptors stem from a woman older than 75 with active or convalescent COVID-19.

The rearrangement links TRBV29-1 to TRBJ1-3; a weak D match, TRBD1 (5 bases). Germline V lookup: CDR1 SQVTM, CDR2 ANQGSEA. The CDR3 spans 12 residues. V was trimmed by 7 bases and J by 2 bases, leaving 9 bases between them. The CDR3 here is CSGQGAGNTIYF. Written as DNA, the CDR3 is TGCAGCGGCCAAGGGGCTGGAAACACCATATATTTT.

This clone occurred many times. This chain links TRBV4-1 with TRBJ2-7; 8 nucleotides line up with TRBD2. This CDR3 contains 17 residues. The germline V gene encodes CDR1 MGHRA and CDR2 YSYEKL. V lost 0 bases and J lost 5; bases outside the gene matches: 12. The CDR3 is CASSQEIPGGPIHEQYF. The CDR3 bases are TGCGCCAGCAGCCAAGAGATCCCGGGGGGGCCTATCCACGAGCAGTACTTC.

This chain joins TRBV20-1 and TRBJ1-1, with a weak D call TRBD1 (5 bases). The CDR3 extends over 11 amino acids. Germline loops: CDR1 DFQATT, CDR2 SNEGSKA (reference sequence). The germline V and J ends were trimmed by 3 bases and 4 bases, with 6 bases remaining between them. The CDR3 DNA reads TGCAGTGCTAGGACAGCCACTGAAGCTTTCTTT. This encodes CSARTATEAFF.

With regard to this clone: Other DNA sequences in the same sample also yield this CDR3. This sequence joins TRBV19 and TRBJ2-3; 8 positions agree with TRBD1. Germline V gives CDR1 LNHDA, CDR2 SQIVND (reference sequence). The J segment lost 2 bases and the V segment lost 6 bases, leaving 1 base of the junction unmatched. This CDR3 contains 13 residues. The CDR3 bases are TGTGCCAGTAGGGACAGGGCCACAGATACGCAGTATTTT. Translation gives CASRDRATDTQYF.

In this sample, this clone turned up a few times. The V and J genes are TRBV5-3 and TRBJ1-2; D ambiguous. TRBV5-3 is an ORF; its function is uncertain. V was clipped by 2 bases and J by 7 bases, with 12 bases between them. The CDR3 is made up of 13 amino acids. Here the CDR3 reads CARSFLFGCGYTF. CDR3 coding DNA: TGTGCCAGAAGCTTTTTGTTCGGGTGTGGCTACACCTTC.

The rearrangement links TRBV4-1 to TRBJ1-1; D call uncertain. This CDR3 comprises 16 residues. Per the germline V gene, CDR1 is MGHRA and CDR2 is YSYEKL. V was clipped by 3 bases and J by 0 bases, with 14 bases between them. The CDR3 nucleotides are TGCGCCAGCAGCCATTCGCGCCGCGGGGTGAACACTGAAGCTTTCTTT. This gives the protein CASSHSRRGVNTEAFF.

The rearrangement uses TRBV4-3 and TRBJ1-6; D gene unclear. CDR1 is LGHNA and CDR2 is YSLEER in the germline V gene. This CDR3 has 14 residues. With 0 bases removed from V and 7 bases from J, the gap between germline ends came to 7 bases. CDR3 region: CASSQDLGNSPLHF. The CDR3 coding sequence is TGCGCCAGCAGCCAAGATCTCGGGAATTCACCCCTCCACTTT.

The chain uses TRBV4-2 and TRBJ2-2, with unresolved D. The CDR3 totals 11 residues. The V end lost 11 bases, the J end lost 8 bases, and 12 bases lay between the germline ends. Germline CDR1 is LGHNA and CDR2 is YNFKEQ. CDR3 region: CASEYGGELFF. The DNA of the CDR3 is TGTGCCTCGGAGTACGGTGGGGAGCTGTTTTTT.

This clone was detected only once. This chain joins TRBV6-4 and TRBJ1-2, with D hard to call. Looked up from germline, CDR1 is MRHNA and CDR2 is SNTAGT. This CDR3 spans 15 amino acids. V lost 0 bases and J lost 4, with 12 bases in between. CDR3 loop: CASSDSSANFYGYTF. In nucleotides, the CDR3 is TGTGCCAGCAGTGACTCCTCCGCTAACTTCTATGGCTACACCTTC.

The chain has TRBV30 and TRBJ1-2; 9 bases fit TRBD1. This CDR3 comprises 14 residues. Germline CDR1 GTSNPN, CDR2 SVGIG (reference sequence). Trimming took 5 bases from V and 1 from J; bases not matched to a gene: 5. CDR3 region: CAWSQGAINYGYTF. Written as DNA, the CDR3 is TGTGCCTGGTCACAGGGGGCTATTAACTATGGCTACACCTTC.

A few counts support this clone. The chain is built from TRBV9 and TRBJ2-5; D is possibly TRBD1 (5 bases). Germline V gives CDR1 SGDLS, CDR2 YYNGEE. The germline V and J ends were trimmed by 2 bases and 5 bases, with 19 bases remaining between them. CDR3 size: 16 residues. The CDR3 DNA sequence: TGTGCCAGCAGCGTTAGTCCTCTAGGGGTATCGGAGACCCAGTACTTC. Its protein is CASSVSPLGVSETQYF.

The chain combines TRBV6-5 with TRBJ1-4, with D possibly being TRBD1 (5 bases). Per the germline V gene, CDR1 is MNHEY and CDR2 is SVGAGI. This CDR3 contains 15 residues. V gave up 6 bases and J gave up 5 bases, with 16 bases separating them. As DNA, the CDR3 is TGTGCCAGCAGCCCCTCCGGACAACCAAATGAAAAACTGTTTTTT. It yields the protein CASSPSGQPNEKLFF.

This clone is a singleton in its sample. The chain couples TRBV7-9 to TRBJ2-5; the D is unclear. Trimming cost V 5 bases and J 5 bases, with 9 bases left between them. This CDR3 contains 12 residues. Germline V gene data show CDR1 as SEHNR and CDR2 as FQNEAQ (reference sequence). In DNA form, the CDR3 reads TGTGCCAGCAGCCCACTGGTCGAGACCCAGTACTTC. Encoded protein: CASSPLVETQYF.

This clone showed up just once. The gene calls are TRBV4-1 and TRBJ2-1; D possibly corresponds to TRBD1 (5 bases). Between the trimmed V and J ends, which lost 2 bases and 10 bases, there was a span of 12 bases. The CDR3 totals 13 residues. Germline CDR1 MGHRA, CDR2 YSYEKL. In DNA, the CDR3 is TGCGCCAGCAGCCAATACACAGGTATCGAGCAGTTCTTC. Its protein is CASSQYTGIEQFF.

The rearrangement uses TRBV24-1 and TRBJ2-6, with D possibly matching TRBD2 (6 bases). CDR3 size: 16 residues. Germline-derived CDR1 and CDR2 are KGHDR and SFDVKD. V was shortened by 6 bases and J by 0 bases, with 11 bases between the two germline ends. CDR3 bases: TGTGCCACCAGTCCGACTAGGGGCTCTGGGGCCAACGTCCTGACTTTC. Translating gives CATSPTRGSGANVLTF.

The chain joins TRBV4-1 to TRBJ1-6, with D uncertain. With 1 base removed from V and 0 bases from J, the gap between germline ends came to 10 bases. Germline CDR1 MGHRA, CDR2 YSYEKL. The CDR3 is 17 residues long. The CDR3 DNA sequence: TGCGCCAGCAGCCAAGCGCCTCTTAGCTCCTATAATTCACCCCTCCACTTT. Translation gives CASSQAPLSSYNSPLHF.

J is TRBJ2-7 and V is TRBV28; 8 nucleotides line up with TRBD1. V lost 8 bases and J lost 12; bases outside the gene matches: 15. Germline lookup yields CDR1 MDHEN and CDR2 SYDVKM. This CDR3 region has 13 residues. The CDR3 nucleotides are TGTGCCAGCGGCCGGGACAGGTACCTTGACCCGTACTTC. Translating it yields CASGRDRYLDPYF.

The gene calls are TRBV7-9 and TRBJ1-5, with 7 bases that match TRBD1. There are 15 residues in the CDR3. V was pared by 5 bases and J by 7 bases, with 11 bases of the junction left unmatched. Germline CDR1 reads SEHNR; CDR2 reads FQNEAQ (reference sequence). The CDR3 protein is CASSPGDRSGQPQHF. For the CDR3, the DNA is TGTGCCAGCAGCCCGGGGGACAGATCAGGGCAGCCCCAGCATTTT.

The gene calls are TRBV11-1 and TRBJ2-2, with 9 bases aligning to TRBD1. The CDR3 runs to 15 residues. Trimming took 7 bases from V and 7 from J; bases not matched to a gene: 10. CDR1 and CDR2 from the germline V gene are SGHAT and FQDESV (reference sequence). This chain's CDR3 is CASNPGQGPNGELFF. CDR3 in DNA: TGTGCCAGCAACCCCGGACAGGGGCCGAACGGGGAGCTGTTTTTT. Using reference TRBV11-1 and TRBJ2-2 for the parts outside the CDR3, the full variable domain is EAEVAQSPRYKITEKSQAVAFWCDPISGHATLYWYRQILGQGPELLVQFQDESVVDDSQLPKDRFSAERLKGVDSTLKIQPAELGDSAMYLCASNPGQGPNGELFFGEGSRLTVL.

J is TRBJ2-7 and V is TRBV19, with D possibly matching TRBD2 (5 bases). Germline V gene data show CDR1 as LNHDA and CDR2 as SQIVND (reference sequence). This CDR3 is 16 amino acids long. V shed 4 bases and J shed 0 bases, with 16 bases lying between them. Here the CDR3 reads CASSTRAGISSYEQYF. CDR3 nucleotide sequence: TGTGCCAGTAGTACTAGGGCCGGGATTAGCTCCTACGAGCAGTACTTC. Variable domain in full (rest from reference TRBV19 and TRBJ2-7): DGGITQSPKYLFRKEGQNVTLSCEQNLNHDAMYWYRQDPGQGLRLIYYSQIVNDFQKGDIAEGYSVSREKKESFPLTVTSAQKNPTAFYLCASSTRAGISSYEQYFGPGTRLTVT.

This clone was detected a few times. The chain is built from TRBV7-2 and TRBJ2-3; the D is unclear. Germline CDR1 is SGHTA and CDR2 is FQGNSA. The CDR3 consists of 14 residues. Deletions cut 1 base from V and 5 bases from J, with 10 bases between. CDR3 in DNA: TGTGCCAGCAGCTTAGGTGGCAACCGAGATACGCAGTATTTT. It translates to CASSLGGNRDTQYF.

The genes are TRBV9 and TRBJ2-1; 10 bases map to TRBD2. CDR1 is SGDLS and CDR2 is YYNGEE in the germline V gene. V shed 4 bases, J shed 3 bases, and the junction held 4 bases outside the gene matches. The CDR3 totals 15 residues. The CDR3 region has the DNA TGTGCCAGCAGCCTTAGGACTAGCGGCTACAATGAGCAGTTCTTC. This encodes CASSLRTSGYNEQFF.

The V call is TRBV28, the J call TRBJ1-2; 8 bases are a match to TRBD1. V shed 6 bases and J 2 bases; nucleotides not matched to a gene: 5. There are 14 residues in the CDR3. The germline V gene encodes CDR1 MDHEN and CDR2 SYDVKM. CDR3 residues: CASRQGALNYGYTF. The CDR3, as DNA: TGTGCCAGCAGGCAGGGGGCATTGAACTATGGCTACACCTTC.

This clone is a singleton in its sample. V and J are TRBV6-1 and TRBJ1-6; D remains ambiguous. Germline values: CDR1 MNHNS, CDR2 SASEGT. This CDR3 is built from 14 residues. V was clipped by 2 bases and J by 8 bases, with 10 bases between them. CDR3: CASSERLGYSPLHF. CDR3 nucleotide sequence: TGTGCCAGCAGTGAAAGATTGGGCTATTCACCCCTCCACTTT.

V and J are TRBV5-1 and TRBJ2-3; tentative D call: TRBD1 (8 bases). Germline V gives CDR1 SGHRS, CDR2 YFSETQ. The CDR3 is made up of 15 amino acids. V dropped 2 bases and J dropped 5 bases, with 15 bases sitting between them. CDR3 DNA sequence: TGCGCCAGCAGCTTACTACAGGGGGAGGGAGATACGCAGTATTTT. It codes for CASSLLQGEGDTQYF.

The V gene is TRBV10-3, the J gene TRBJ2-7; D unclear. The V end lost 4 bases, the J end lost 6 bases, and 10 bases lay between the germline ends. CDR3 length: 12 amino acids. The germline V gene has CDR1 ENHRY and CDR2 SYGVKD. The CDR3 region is CAISGAFSEQYF. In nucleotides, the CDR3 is TGTGCCATCAGTGGGGCCTTCAGCGAGCAGTACTTC.

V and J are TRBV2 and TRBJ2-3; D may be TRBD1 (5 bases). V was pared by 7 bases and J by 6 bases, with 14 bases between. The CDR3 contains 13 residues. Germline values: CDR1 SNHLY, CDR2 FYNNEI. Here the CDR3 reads CASIRQGRDTQYF. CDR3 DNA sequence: TGTGCCAGCATTCGGCAGGGAAGGGATACGCAGTATTTT.

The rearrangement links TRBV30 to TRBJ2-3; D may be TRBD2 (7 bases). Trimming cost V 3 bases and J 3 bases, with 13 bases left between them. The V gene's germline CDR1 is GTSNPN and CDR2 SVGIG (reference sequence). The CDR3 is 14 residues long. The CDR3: CAWRRRGQTDTQYF. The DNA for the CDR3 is TGTGCCTGGAGGCGGCGGGGGCAAACAGATACGCAGTATTTT.

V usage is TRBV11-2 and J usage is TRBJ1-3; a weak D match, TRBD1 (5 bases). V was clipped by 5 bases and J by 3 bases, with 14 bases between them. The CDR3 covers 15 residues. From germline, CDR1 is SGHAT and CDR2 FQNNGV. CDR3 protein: CASSPGGPYGNTIYF. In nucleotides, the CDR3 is TGTGCCAGCAGCCCCGGGGGACCGTATGGAAACACCATATATTTT.

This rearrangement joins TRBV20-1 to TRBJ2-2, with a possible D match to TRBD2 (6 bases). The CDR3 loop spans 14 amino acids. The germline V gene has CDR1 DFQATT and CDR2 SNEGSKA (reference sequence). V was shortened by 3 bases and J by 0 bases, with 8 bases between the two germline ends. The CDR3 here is CSASGGTNTGELFF. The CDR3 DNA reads TGCAGTGCTAGTGGAGGGACGAACACCGGGGAGCTGTTTTTT.

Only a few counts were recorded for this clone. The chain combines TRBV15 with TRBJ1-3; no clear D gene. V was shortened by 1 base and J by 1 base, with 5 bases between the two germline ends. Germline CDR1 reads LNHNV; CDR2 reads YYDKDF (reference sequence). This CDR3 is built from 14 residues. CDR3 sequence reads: CATSRGGSGNTIYF. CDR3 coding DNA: TGTGCCACCAGCAGAGGAGGGTCTGGAAACACCATATATTTT.

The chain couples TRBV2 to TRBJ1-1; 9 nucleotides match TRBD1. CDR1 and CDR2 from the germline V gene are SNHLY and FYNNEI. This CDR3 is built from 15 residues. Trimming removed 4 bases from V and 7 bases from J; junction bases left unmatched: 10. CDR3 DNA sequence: TGTGCCAGCAGTGCTTCCCGGGACAGGGTCGGTGAAGCTTTCTTT. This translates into CASSASRDRVGEAFF.